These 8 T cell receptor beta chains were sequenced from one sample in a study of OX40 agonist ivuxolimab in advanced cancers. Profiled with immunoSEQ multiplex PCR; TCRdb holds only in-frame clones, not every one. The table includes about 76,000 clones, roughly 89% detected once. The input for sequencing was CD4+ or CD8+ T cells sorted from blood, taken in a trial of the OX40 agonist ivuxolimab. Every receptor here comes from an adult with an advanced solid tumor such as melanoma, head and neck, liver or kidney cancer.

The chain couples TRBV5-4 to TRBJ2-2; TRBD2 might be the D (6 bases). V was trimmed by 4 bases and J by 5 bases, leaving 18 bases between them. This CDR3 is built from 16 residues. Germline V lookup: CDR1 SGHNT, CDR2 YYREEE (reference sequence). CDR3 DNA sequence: TGTGCCAGCAGCCCTGGGACTTCCGGGGGAACCGGGGAGCTGTTTTTT. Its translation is CASSPGTSGGTGELFF.

This CDR3 is CASSYEVWGAFEKLFF. CDR3 bases: TGTGCCAGCAGCTATGAGGTCTGGGGCGCCTTTGAAAAACTGTTTTTT. The chain recombines TRBV7-9 with TRBJ1-4; TRBD1 is a possible D gene (5 bases). The CDR3 runs to 16 residues. The V end was cut by 4 bases, the J end by 7 bases, with 19 bases between. Germline V CDR1 and CDR2: SEHNR, FQNEAQ (reference sequence).

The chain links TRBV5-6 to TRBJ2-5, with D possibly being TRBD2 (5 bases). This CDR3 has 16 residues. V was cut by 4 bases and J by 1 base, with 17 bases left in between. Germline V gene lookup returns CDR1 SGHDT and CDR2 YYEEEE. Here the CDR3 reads CASSPLWERAQETQYF. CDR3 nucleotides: TGTGCCAGCAGCCCTCTTTGGGAGAGGGCCCAAGAGACCCAGTACTTC.

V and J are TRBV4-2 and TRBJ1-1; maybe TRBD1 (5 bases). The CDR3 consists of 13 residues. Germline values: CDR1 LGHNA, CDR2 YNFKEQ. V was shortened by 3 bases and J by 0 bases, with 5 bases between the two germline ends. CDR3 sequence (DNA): TGTGCCAGCAGCCAGGGGGTGAACACTGAAGCTTTCTTT. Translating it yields CASSQGVNTEAFF.

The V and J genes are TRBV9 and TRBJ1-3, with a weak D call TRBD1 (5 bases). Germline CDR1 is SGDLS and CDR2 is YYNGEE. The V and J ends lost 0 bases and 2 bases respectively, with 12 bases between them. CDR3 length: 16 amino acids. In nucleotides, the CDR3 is TGTGCCAGCAGCGTAGGTCCAGGGACCGCTGGAAACACCATATATTTT. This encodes CASSVGPGTAGNTIYF.

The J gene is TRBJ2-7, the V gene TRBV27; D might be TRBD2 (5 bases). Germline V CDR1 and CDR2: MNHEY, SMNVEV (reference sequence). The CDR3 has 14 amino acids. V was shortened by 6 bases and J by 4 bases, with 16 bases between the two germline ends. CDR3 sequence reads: CASSLWRQSYEQYF. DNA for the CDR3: TGTGCCAGCAGCCTCTGGAGGCAGTCTTACGAGCAGTACTTC.

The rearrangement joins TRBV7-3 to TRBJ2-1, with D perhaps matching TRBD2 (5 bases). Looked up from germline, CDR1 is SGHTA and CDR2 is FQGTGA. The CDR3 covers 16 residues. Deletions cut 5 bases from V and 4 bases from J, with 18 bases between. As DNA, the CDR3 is TGTGCCAGCAGCCCAAGCCCCCGGGGTATGTACAATGAGCAGTTCTTC. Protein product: CASSPSPRGMYNEQFF. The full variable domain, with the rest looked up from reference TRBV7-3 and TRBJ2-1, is GAGVSQTPSNKVTEKGKYVELRCDPISGHTALYWYRQSLGQGPEFLIYFQGTGAADDSGLPNDRFFAVRPEGSVSTLKIQRTERGDSAVYLCASSPSPRGMYNEQFFGPGTRLTVL.

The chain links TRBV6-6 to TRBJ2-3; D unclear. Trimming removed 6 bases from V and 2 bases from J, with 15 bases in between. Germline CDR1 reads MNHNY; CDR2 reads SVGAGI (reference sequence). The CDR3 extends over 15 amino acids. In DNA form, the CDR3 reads TGTGCCAGCAGCCCGAGGAGCGCCAACACAGATACGCAGTATTTT. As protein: CASSPRSANTDTQYF.